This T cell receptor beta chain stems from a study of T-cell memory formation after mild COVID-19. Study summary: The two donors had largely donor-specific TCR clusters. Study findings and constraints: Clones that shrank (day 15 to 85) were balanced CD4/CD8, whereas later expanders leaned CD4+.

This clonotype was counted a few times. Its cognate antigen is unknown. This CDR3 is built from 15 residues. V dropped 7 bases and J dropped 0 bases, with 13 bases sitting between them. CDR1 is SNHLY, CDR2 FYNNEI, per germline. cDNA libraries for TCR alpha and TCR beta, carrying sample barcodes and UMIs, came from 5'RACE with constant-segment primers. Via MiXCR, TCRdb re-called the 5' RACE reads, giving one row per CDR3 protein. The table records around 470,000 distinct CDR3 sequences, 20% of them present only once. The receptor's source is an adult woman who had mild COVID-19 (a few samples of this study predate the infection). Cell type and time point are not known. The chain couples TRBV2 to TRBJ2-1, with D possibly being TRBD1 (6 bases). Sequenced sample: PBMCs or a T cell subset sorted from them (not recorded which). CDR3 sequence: CASTQGSGSYNEQFF. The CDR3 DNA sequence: TGTGCCAGCACACAGGGATCCGGCTCCTACAATGAGCAGTTCTTC.